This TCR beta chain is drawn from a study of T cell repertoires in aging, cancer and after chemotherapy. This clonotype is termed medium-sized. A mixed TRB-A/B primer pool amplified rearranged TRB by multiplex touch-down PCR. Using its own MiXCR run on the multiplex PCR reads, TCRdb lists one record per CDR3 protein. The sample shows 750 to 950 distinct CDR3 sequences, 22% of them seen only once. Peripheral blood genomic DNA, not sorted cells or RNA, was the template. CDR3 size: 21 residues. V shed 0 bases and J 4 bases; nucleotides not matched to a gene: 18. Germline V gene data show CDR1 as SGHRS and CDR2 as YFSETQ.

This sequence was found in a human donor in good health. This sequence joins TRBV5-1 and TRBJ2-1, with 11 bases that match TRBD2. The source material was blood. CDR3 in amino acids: CASSLVSGGLAGSPSYNEQFF. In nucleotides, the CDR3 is TGCGCCAGCAGCTTGGTTTCCGGAGGACTAGCGGGCTCCCCCTCTTACAATGAGCAGTTCTTC. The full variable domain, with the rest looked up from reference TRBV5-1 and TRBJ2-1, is KAGVTQTPRYLIKTRGQQVTLSCSPISGHRSVSWYQQTPGQGLQFLFEYFSETQRNKGNFPGRFSGRQFSNSRSEMNVSTLELGDSALYLCASSLVSGGLAGSPSYNEQFFGPGTRLTVL.